This TCR beta chain was documented in a study of blood T cell repertoires in COVID-19. About the research overall: The origin of the acute and convalescent COVID-19 samples was the United States, Italy and Spain. PBMCs, B-cell-depleted T cells, or T cells were the source of the cDNA or gDNA that made up the material.

Original methodology: Reference gene primers were amplified, and this amplification served to estimate nucleated cell counts. Measured with immunoSEQ multiplex PCR; TCRdb has only the in-frame clones, and not every one. From that table come the V and J calls and clone size; the DNA was used to work out D and trimming. The profile shows 90,000 to 140,000 clones, about 75% of them singletons. CDR3 length equals 14 residues. Germline V gene sequence: CDR1 MNHEY, CDR2 SVGAGI. V was shortened by 6 bases and J by 3 bases, with 14 bases between the two germline ends. The chain uses TRBV6-5 and TRBJ1-2; possible D gene TRBD1, 5 bases. This TCR was sampled from a woman between 65 and 79 years old with acute or convalescent COVID-19. Specimen: peripheral blood. As DNA, the CDR3 is TGTGCCAGCAGCCCCCAGGGACTTTACTATGGCTACACCTTC. Its translation: CASSPQGLYYGYTF.